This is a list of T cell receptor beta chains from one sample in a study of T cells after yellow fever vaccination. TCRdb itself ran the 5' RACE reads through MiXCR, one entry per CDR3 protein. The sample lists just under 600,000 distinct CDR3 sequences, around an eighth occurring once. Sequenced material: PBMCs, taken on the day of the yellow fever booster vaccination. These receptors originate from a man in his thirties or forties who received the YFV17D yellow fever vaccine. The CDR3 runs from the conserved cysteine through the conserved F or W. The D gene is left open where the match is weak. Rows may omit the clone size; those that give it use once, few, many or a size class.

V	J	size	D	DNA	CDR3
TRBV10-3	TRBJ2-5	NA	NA	TGTGCCATCAGTGAGTCGGCGGCGGAGACCCAGTACTTC	CAISESAAETQYF
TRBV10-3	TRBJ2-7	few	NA	TGTGCCATCAGTGAGACGCGTCAGGGAGCAGCCTCCTACGAGCAGTACTTC	CAISETRQGAASYEQYF
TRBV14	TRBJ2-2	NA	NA	TGTGCCAGCCAACTTGGGACCCAAACCGGGGAGCTGTTTTTT	CASQLGTQTGELFF
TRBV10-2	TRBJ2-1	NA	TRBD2	TGCGCCAGCGGACTAGCGGGAGAGAATGAGCAGTTCTTC	CASGLAGENEQFF
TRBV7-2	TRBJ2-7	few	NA	TGTGCCAGCAAGGAATCTTTGGGGTCCTACGAGCAGTACTTC	CASKESLGSYEQYF
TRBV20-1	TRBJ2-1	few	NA	TGCAGTGCTCCAACCGACCTCATGGGCAATGAGCAGTTCTTC	CSAPTDLMGNEQFF
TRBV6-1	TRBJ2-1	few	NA	TGTGCCAGTAACACAGGGTCTAGCGGCAATGAGCAGTTCTTC	CASNTGSSGNEQFF
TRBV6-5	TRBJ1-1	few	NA	TGTGCCAGCAGTTACTCGGTGGGGGCCCCGAACACTGAAGCTTTCTTT	CASSYSVGAPNTEAFF
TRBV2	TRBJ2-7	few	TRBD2	TGTGCCAGCAGTGAAGGACTAGCGGCCTACGAGCAGTACTTC	CASSEGLAAYEQYF
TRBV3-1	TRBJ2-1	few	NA	TGTGCCAGCAGCCAGGGTTCGGTTGAGCAGTTCTTC	CASSQGSVEQFF
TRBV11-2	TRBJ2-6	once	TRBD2	TGTGCCAGCAGCTTGTCTCTAGCGGCCTACTCTGGGGCCAACGTCCTGACTTTC	CASSLSLAAYSGANVLTF
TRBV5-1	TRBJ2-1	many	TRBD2	TGCGCCAGCAGCCCCGGACTAGCGGGATACAATGAGCAGTTCTTC	CASSPGLAGYNEQFF
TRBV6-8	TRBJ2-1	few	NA	TGTGCCAGCGATCCAATCCAGTTCTTC	CASDPIQFF
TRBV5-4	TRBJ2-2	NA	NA	TGTGCCAGCAGCTTACTGTTAGGGGGGGGCACCGGGGAGCTGTTTTTT	CASSLLLGGGTGELFF
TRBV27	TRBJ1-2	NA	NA	TGTGCCAGCAGTAATGAGGGTTACTATGGCTACACCTTC	CASSNEGYYGYTF
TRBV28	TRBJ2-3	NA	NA	TGTGCCAGCAGCATATCAACCTCAGGGTTAGATACGCAGTATTTT	CASSISTSGLDTQYF
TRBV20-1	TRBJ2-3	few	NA	TGCAGTGCTAGAAGGCCAGCGAGAAGCACAGATACGCAGTATTTT	CSARRPARSTDTQYF
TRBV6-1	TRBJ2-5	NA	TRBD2	TGTGCCAGCAGTGGAACTAGCGGGAGGGCCGTTCAGGAGACCCAGTACTTC	CASSGTSGRAVQETQYF
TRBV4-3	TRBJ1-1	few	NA	TGCGCCAGCAGCCCCCGGGAGCAGAACACTGAAGCTTTCTTT	CASSPREQNTEAFF
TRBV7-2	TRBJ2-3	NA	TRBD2	TGTGCCAGCAGCTTAGCGGTTAGCGGGTTCACAGATACGCAGTATTTT	CASSLAVSGFTDTQYF
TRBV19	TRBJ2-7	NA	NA	TGTGCCAGAGTAGGGGACTACGAGCAGTACTTC	CARVGDYEQYF
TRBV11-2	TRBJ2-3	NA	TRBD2	TGTGCCAGCAGTCCTAGACAGGGCCCAGCGGGAGGTCGAACAGATACGCAGTATTTT	CASSPRQGPAGGRTDTQYF
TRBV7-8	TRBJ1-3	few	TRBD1	TGTGCCAGCAGCTTAGGGGGACAGCGAAACACCATATATTTT	CASSLGGQRNTIYF
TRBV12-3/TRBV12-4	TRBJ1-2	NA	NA	TGTGCCATAACCCAGGGGATGCACTATGGCTACACCTTC	CAITQGMHYGYTF
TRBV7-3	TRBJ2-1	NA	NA	TGTGCCAGCAGCTTAATGGACACGGCGGGAGAGCAGTTCTTC	CASSLMDTAGEQFF
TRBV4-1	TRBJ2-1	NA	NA	TGCGCCAGCAGCCAAGATGAGGCCCCATACAATGAGCAGTTCTTC	CASSQDEAPYNEQFF
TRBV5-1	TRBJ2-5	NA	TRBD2	TGCGCCAGCAGCTTGGGGGGACTAGCGGGTTACCAAGAGACCCAGTACTTC	CASSLGGLAGYQETQYF